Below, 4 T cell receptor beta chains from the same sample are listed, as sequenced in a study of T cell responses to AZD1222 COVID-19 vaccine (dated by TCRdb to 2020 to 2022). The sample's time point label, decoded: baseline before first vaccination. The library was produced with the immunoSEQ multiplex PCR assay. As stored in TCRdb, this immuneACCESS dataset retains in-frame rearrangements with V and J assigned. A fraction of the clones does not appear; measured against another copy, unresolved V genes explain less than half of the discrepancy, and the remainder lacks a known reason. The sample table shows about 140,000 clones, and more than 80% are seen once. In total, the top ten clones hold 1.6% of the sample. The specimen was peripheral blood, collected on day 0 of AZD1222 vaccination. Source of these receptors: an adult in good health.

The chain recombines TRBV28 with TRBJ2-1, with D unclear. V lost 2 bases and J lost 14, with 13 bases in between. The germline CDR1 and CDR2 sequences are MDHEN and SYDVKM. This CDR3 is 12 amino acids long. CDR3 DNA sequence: TGTGCCAGCAGTTTAGCGGTCAAAGGCGAGTTCTTC. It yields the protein CASSLAVKGEFF.

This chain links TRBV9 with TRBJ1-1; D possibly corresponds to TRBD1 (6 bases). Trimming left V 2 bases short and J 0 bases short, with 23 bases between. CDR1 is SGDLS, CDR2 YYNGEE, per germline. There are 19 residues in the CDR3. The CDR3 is CASSVHTRGSQGLNTEAFF. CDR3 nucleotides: TGTGCCAGCAGCGTCCATACTAGGGGGTCCCAGGGGCTGAACACTGAAGCTTTCTTT.

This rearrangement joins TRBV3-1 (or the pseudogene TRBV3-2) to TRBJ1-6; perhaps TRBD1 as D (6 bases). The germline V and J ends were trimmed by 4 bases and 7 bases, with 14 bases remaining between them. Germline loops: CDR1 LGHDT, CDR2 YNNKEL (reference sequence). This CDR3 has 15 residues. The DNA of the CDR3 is TGTGCCAGCAGCCGGATCACAGGGAGCAATTCACCCCTCCACTTT. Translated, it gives CASSRITGSNSPLHF.

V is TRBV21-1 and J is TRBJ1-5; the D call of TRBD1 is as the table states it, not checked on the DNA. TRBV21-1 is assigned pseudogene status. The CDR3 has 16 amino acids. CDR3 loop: CASSNGVTGGNQPQHF. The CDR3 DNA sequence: TGTGCCAGCAGCAACGGGGTGACAGGGGGGAATCAGCCCCAGCATTTT.